Presented here are 4 T cell receptor beta chains from one specimen sequenced in a study of T-cell memory formation after mild COVID-19. Each CDR3 protein gets one entry after TCRdb re-called the 5' RACE reads with MiXCR. The sample yields 300,000 to 350,000 distinct CDR3 sequences, roughly an eighth seen once. The sequenced material came from PBMCs or a T cell subset sorted from them (not recorded which). The receptors here all came from a man aged 18 to 35 who had mild COVID-19 (a few samples of this study predate the infection). Cell type and time point are not known.

This clonotype has a handful of counts. The genes are TRBV30 and TRBJ2-1; TRBD1 agrees at 8 bases. CDR3 length equals 12 residues. CDR1 and CDR2 (germline): GTSNPN, SVGIG (reference sequence). J was trimmed by 14 bases and V by 2 bases; bases with no gene match: 8. CDR3 loop: CAWSSDRVFKFF. CDR3 bases: TGTGCCTGGAGTTCGGACAGGGTGTTTAAGTTCTTC.

This clonotype has at least ten counts. The chain is built from TRBV6-2 or TRBV6-3 and TRBJ2-7, with D unresolved. The CDR3 contains 14 residues. V lost 2 bases, J lost 2 bases, and 10 bases lay in between. Germline lookup yields CDR1 MNHEY and CDR2 SVGEGT. The CDR3: CASSYNYGPYEQYF. CDR3 nucleotide sequence: TGTGCCAGCAGTTACAACTACGGTCCCTACGAGCAGTACTTC.

The chain recombines TRBV11-3 with TRBJ2-7; D remains ambiguous. Germline CDR1 is SGHNT and CDR2 is YENEEA. V shed 5 bases and J shed 0 bases, with 8 bases lying between them. The CDR3 has 13 residues. DNA for the CDR3: TGTGCCAGCAGCACGTCGAGCTCCTACGAGCAGTACTTC. Protein sequence: CASSTSSSYEQYF.

The gene calls are TRBV5-5 and TRBJ1-4; D uncertain. Looked up from germline, CDR1 is SGHKS and CDR2 is YYEKEE (reference sequence). V shed 4 bases and J shed 5 bases, with 6 bases lying between them. The CDR3 extends over 12 amino acids. This chain's CDR3 is CASSTRNEKLFF. DNA for the CDR3: TGTGCCAGCAGCACCAGGAATGAAAAACTGTTTTTT.